Given below is one T cell receptor (beta chain) in context. Because the CDR3's place on the DNA is in doubt, the DNA is left out and the CDR3 is given as listed by TCRdb. Authors' analysis steps: Reference gene primer amplification gave estimated nucleated cell counts. Method: immunoSEQ multiplex PCR; TCRdb's copy keeps in-frame clones and lacks some. V and J calls and clone size follow that table, whereas D and trimming were derived from the DNA. The sample gives over 150,000 clones, roughly 87% of which show up once; 3% to 4.5% is in the top ten. The data derive from a study of blood T cell repertoires in COVID-19. Study details: Researchers got acute and convalescent COVID-19 samples from the United States, Italy and Spain. T cells, B-cell-depleted T cells, or PBMCs provided the cDNA or gDNA that served as material.

The CDR3 numbers 14 amino acids, ends counted. CDR1 is LGHNA and CDR2 is YNFKEQ in the germline V gene. This clonotype was obtained from an older woman who had recovered from COVID-19. Source material: peripheral blood. This chain connects TRBV4-2 to TRBJ1-1; the table's D call TRBD1 went unverified against the DNA. The CDR3 region is CASSHVGQGSRSFF.